This TCR beta chain is drawn from a study of monozygotic twins with inflammatory bowel disease. Study conclusions and caveats: Especially with disease activity, IBD patients had fewer clonotypes in common with others than healthy twins did. A reduction in TCRbeta diversity (inverse Simpson) was seen in IBD patients relative to healthy co-twins.

The authors isolated total RNA from whole blood without sorting T cells. Template switching added UMIs carrying a 6-nucleotide sample barcode. TCRdb reanalyzed the 5' RACE reads, giving one entry per CDR3 protein sequence and no DNA. The sample totals around 220,000 distinct CDR3 sequences; its top ten clones hold roughly 8%. As for this clonotype: Its specificity is not known.

This CDR3 region has 16 residues. Germline lookup yields CDR1 SGHDT and CDR2 YYEEEE. This receptor was identified in a human donor with ulcerative colitis or Crohn's disease, or a healthy co-twin of an affected twin (not recorded which). This chain joins TRBV5-6 and TRBJ1-6. What was sequenced was blood. The CDR3 protein is CASSLYGGGNNSPLHF.